This passage covers 11 T cell receptor beta chains from one sample sequenced in a study of shared clonotypes between healthy human individuals. Sequencing used immunoSEQ multiplex PCR; TCRdb keeps in-frame clones, though not all of them. The sample consists of 400,000 to 600,000 clones, over 75% of them appearing once. The specimen sequenced was PBMCs. The receptors derive from a woman in her thirties or forties in good health. Some clones in this sample may be carry-over from other donors' samples.

This clone was counted a single time. The J gene is TRBJ2-3, the V gene TRBV2; TRBD1 aligns across 8 bases. V shed 7 bases and J 4 bases; nucleotides not matched to a gene: 7. There are 14 residues in the CDR3. Germline V lookup: CDR1 SNHLY, CDR2 FYNNEI. CDR3 in amino acids: CASIPDRVSDTQYF. CDR3 bases: TGTGCCAGCATACCGGACAGGGTTTCAGATACGCAGTATTTT.

CDR3 nucleotides: TGCGCCAGCAGCCAGACTAGCGGGTTGGGTACGCAGTATTTT. This translates into CASSQTSGLGTQYF. The chain combines TRBV5-1 with TRBJ2-3, with 10 bases lining up with TRBD2. Germline-derived CDR1 and CDR2 are SGHRS and YFSETQ. Unmatched junction bases numbered 7, after V lost 4 bases and J lost 8 bases. This CDR3 comprises 14 residues.

This sequence joins TRBV7-2 and TRBJ2-5; the D is unclear. Gene TRBJ2-7 matches the end of the DNA better, so the J call may be wrong. The germline CDR1 and CDR2 sequences are SGHTA and FQGNSA. The CDR3 runs to 14 residues. CDR3 in amino acids: CASRRGTLSYEQYF. CDR3 in DNA: TGTGCCAGCAGACGAGGAACTCTCTCCTACGAGCAGTACTTC.

The chain uses TRBV28 and TRBJ2-1; D is perhaps TRBD1 (6 bases). Trimming cost V 7 bases and J 5 bases, with 21 bases left between them. The germline gives CDR1 MDHEN, CDR2 SYDVKM. This CDR3 is built from 16 residues. The CDR3 reads CASTLIGGHGDNEQFF. The CDR3, as DNA: TGTGCCAGCACCCTAATTGGGGGACACGGAGACAATGAGCAGTTCTTC.

As concerns this clone: One end of the junction varies from germline; a read error may be responsible. The gene calls are TRBV6-1 and TRBJ2-1; D unresolved. The length of the CDR3 is 15 residues. CDR1 and CDR2 from the germline V gene are MNHNS and SASEGT. In DNA form, the CDR3 reads TGTGCCAGCAGTCAAGCAGAAACAAATTACAATGAGCAGTTCTTC. Translation gives CASSQAETNYNEQFF.

The V gene is TRBV28, the J gene TRBJ1-2, with 9 positions matching TRBD1. The CDR3 spans 14 residues. Germline-derived CDR1 and CDR2 are MDHEN and SYDVKM. Trimming removed 5 bases from V and 1 base from J; junction bases left unmatched: 2. The CDR3 protein is CASSRQGGNYGYTF. For the CDR3, the DNA is TGTGCCAGCAGTCGACAGGGGGGTAACTATGGCTACACCTTC.

The chain couples TRBV15 to TRBJ2-3; D remains ambiguous. Germline assignment: CDR1 LNHNV and CDR2 YYDKDF (reference sequence). V gave up 3 bases and J gave up 1 base, with 14 bases separating them. The CDR3 extends over 16 amino acids. The CDR3, as DNA: TGTGCCACCAGCAGCAATAGGGCCAGCGGCACAGATACGCAGTATTTT. Encoded protein: CATSSNRASGTDTQYF.

This clone was recorded once. CDR3 sequence: CASSQTGGYSYEQYF. CDR3 nucleotide sequence: TGTGCCAGCAGCCAAACAGGGGGTTACTCCTACGAGCAGTACTTC. V and J are TRBV4-2 and TRBJ2-7; TRBD1 matches at 8 bases. The trim removed 2 bases at V and 0 bases at J, leaving 3 bases unmatched. This CDR3 has 15 residues. Germline-derived CDR1 and CDR2 are LGHNA and YNFKEQ.

V gene TRBV7-2 combines with J gene TRBJ2-1; no clear D gene. This CDR3 comprises 14 residues. CDR1 SGHTA and CDR2 FQGNSA come from the germline V gene. The V end lost 1 base, the J end lost 2 bases, and 6 bases lay between the germline ends. Here the CDR3 DNA reads TGTGCCAGCAGCTTAGACGGAACCTACAATGAGCAGTTCTTC. This sequence encodes CASSLDGTYNEQFF.

This chain's CDR3 is CASSLGPLAGGIYEQYF. The CDR3 nucleotides read TGTGCCAGCAGCTTAGGACCACTAGCGGGAGGGATCTACGAGCAGTACTTC. The genes are TRBV7-3 and TRBJ2-7, with TRBD2 matching 13 bases. The V gene end was trimmed by 2 bases and the J gene end by 3 bases; junction bases not matched to a gene: 7. In germline, CDR1 is SGHTA, CDR2 FQGTGA. This CDR3 has 17 residues.

This clone has just a few counts. This rearrangement joins TRBV4-2 to TRBJ2-5, with D possibly matching TRBD2 (5 bases). The DNA end is a closer match to TRBJ2-7, so the J assignment may be wrong. Germline assignment: CDR1 LGHNA and CDR2 YNFKEQ. The CDR3 runs to 17 residues. The CDR3 nucleotides are TGTGCCAGCAGCCAATATGGCGAGGGTAGAGGTTCCTACGAGCAGTACTTC. Translating it yields CASSQYGEGRGSYEQYF.